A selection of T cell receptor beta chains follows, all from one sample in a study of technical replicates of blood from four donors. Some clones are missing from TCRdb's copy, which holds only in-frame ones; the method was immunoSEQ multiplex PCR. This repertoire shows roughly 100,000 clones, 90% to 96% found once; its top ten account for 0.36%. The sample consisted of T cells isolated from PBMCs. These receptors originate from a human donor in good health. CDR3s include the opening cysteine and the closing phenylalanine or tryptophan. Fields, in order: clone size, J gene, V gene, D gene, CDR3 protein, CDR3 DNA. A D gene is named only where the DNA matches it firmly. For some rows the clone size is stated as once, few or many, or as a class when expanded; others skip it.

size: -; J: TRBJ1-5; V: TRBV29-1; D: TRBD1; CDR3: CSVRTGVNQPQHF; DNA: TGCAGCGTTCGGACAGGAGTCAATCAGCCCCAGCATTTT
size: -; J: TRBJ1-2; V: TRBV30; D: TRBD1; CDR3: CAWTSNRDSYGYTF; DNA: TGTGCCTGGACGTCTAACCGGGACAGTTACGGCTACACCTTC
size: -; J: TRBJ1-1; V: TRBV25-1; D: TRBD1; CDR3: CASSVDRELTEAFF; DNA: TGTGCCAGCAGTGTGGACAGGGAACTTACTGAAGCTTTCTTT
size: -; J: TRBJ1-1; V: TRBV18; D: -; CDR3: CASSPIPGSGTEAFF; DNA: TGTGCCAGCTCACCCATCCCGGGGTCAGGCACTGAAGCTTTCTTT
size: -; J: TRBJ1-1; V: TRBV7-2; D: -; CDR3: CASSQLYTGTEAFF; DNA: TGTGCCAGCAGCCAACTTTACACGGGTACTGAAGCTTTCTTT
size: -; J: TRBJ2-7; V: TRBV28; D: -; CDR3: CASSFGATPYEQYF; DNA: TGTGCCAGCAGTTTTGGGGCCACCCCCTACGAGCAGTACTTC
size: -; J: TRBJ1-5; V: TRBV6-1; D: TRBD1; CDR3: CASIKTGSNQPQHF; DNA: TGTGCCAGCATTAAGACAGGGTCTAATCAGCCCCAGCATTTT
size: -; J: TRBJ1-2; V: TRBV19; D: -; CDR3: CASSIQGPIYGYTF; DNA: TGTGCCAGTAGTATACAGGGGCCTATTTATGGCTACACCTTC
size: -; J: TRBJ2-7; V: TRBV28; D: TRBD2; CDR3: CASSHGTSGQYYEQYF; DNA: TGTGCCAGCAGCCACGGGACTAGCGGGCAATACTACGAGCAGTACTTC
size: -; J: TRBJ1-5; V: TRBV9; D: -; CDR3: CASSVSKGRRDSNQPQHF; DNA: TGTGCCAGCAGCGTAAGCAAGGGGAGGAGGGATAGCAATCAGCCCCAGCATTTT
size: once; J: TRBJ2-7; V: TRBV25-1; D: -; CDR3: CASSESSSYEQYF; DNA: TGTGCCAGCAGTGAATCTAGTAGCTACGAGCAGTACTTC
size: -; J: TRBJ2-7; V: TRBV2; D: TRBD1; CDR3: CASMGTGGSKQYF; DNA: TGTGCCAGCATGGGGACAGGGGGCAGTAAGCAGTACTTC
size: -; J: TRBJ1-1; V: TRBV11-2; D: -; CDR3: CASSLSSEAFF; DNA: TGTGCCAGCAGCTTATCTAGTGAAGCTTTCTTT
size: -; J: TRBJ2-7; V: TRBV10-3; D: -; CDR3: CAISEPEDSLDLYF; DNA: TGTGCCATCAGTGAGCCGGAAGACAGCCTGGACCTCTACTTC
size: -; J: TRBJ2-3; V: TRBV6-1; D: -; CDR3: CASGVPQYF; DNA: TGTGCCAGCGGAGTCCCGCAGTATTTT
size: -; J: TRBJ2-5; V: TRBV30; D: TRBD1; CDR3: CAWAGTGRETQYF; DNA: TGTGCCTGGGCCGGGACAGGGAGGGAGACCCAGTACTTC
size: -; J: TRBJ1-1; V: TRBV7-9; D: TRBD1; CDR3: CASSQTGSEAFF; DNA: TGTGCCAGCAGCCAGACAGGGTCTGAAGCTTTCTTT
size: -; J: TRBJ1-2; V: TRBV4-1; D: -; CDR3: CASSAGYRYGYTF; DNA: TGCGCCAGCAGCGCCGGTTATCGCTATGGCTACACCTTC
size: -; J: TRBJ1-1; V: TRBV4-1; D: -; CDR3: CASSPSPLYTEAFF; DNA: TGCGCCAGCAGCCCCTCCCCTTTATACACTGAAGCTTTCTTT
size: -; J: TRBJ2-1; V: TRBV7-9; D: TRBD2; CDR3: CASRPPTGLAYNEQFF; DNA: TGTGCCAGCAGACCACCAACGGGACTAGCCTACAATGAGCAGTTCTTC
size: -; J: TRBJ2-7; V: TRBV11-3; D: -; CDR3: CASRRKSYEQYF; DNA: TGTGCCAGCAGGAGGAAGTCCTACGAGCAGTACTTC
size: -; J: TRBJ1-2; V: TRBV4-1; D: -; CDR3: CASSQVNSDYGYTF; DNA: TGCGCCAGCAGCCAAGTTAATTCCGACTATGGCTACACCTTC
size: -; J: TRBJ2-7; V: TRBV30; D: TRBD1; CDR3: CAWSVKRDSPSYEQYF; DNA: TGTGCCTGGAGTGTAAAACGGGACAGCCCCTCCTACGAGCAGTACTTC
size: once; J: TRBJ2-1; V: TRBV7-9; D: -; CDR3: CASSVRGNEQFF; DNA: TGTGCCAGCAGCGTAAGGGGAAATGAGCAGTTCTTC
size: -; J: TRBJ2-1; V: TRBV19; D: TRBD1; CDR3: CASSDRTGAEQQFF; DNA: TGTGCCAGTAGTGACAGGACAGGGGCCGAGCAGCAGTTCTTC
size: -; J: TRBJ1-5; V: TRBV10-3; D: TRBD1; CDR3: CAISRTGGGGNQPQHF; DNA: TGTGCCATCAGCCGTACAGGGGGCGGAGGCAATCAGCCCCAGCATTTT
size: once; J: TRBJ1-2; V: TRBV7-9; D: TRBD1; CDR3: CASRPGQGPINYGYTF; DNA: TGTGCCAGCAGACCGGGACAGGGGCCGATTAACTATGGCTACACCTTC